The sequence of this T cell receptor (beta chain) was determined in a study of vaccination effects on CD4 cells after COVID-19 (dated by TCRdb to 2021 to 2024). The study in broad terms: Participants received two doses of either the BNT162b2 or the mRNA-1273 mRNA SARS-CoV-2 vaccine. Cultures from other donors in the study were sequenced with the Oncomine TCR Beta short-read assay on an Illumina iSeq 100. SARS-CoV-2 spike-specific CD4+ TCR repertoires from before and after mRNA vaccination were compared in COVID-19 convalescent patients and in infection-naive vaccine recipients. A total of more than 8 COVID-19 convalescent patients and a few SARS-CoV-2-naive healthy vaccine recipients were included in the full study.

In the ViraFEST assay, PBMC were stimulated with viral peptide pools, and antigen-specific CD4+ T cell clonotypes were then identified by expansion using TCR sequencing. After more than 9 days of culture, CD4+ T cells were isolated with the EasySep CD4+ T cell isolation kit. Negative nucleocapsid antibody results before and after vaccination confirmed that the healthy vaccine recipients had no prior SARS-CoV-2 infection. Approximately 2 million PBMC per well were cultured in IMDM with around 5% human AB serum, roughly 10 IU/ml IL-2 and gentamicin, plus 10 ug/ml peptides. Half of the culture medium was replaced with fresh IL-2-containing medium on days 3 and 7. Unless noted otherwise, every peptide stimulation condition was grown in triplicate wells. PBMC were separated from whole blood using Ficoll-Paque Plus gradient centrifugation and were then either cryopreserved at -140C or used fresh. The overlapping peptide pools covered the spike proteins of SARS-CoV-2 and of the common cold coronaviruses HCoV-NL63, HCoV-OC43 and HCoV-229E. The QIAamp micro DNA kit was used to extract genomic DNA from the cultured CD4+ T cells.

V gives up 0 bases and J gives up 1 base, and the segment between their germline ends measures 7 bases. The CDR3 goes from the cysteine to the phenylalanine over 14 residues. The only DNA kept is the CDR3, 42 bases in frame from the first base. Looking up the germline V gene yields CDR1 SGHDT and CDR2 YYEEEE. In the case of this clone: Its specific antigen is unknown. The input lacks base qualities; no much larger clone sits a single base away.

Libraries were made using the immunoSEQ multiplex PCR assay. DNA from the CD4+ T cells that had been cultured and isolated underwent TCR beta CDR3 sequencing. The authors' pipeline ran thus. Non-productive TCR sequences were removed, reads were trimmed to the CDR3 region, and CDR3s of at least 7 amino acids were retained. The MANAFEST web app was used to pick out antigen-specific clonotypes by comparing their expansion in peptide wells with that in reference cultures. To count as positive, a clone had to show expansion at FDR<0.05 compared with the reference and with all other wells, an odds ratio above 5, and a frequency above 0.1% in two replicate wells. Clonotypes significantly expanded in SARS-CoV-2 spike wells and in at least one common cold coronavirus spike condition were defined as cross-reactive. Using the stringdist R package, CDR3 similarity was measured by Levenshtein distance, and unrooted trees were constructed with ape in R 3.6.1. The table was pulled from immuneACCESS by TCRdb, which kept in-frame rearrangements only. Such tables lose some clones; where checked, under half of the loss comes from unresolved V genes, and the rest has no known cause. The D gene and trimming were derived from the DNA, and the V and J assignments and clone size from that table. In all, the sample holds about 79,000 clones, and around 76% of those were seen once. The ten largest clones take up under 2% of the sample.

Study-wide findings and limitations: Among healthy vaccine recipients, nearly all vaccine-induced clones were SARS-CoV-2 mono-reactive, and just 1 of 255 was cross-reactive with common cold coronaviruses. Both infection-induced and vaccine-induced clones contracted markedly at late post-vaccination timepoints, which is consistent with waning T cell responses. Limitations of the study were the small number of convalescent patients and the absence of early post-infection timepoints.

The receptor was derived from a human donor who received a COVID-19 vaccine. Here the sequenced sample was CD4+ T cells from PBMCs cultured with HCoV-229E spike peptides, taken before COVID-19 vaccination. This sample's cell subset or site label indicates: HCoV-229E spike overlapping peptide pool stimulation. The sequence is built from TRBV5-6 and TRBJ1-2, with no reliable assignment of the D segment. CDR3 region: CASSLGAVNYGYTF. Here is the DNA: TGTGCCAGCAGCTTGGGGGCAGTTAACTATGGCTACACCTTC.